The sequence of this T cell receptor (beta chain) was determined in a study of blood T cell repertoires in COVID-19. Germline lookup yields CDR1 LNHDA and CDR2 SQIVND (reference sequence). The CDR3 is 16 amino acids. The V end was cut by 0 bases, the J end by 8 bases, with 19 bases between. Patients of the Seattle cohort, enrolled during active infection, were followed longitudinally. Original data processing: For nucleated cells, counts were estimated from reference gene primer amplification. Measured with immunoSEQ multiplex PCR; TCRdb has only the in-frame clones, and not every one. V, J and clone size reflect that table, while D and trimming were determined from the DNA. The data show approximately 200,000 clones, 94% seen once.

The chain uses TRBV19 and TRBJ1-2, with D unresolved. The source of this sequence is a young man with COVID-19, enrolled during active disease. Sequencing was carried out using peripheral blood. CDR3 sequence (DNA): TGTGCCAGTAGTATAGATTTGCTCCCGGCACGCAGGGGCTACACCTTC. It encodes CASSIDLLPARRGYTF.